This T cell receptor (beta chain) was sequenced in a study of shared clonotypes between healthy human individuals. This CDR3 comprises 14 residues. CDR1 is SGHNT, CDR2 YYREEE, per germline (reference sequence). Trimming at V came to 2 bases and at J to 3 bases, leaving 3 bases not matched to a gene. Genomic DNA per cell subset filled all wells of several immunoSEQ plates. In the study's own analysis: Filtering differed because ImmunoSEQ produced junction-only sequences that carried no quality scores. The table came from immunoSEQ multiplex PCR; TCRdb's copy has only in-frame clones and leaves some out. V, J and clone size were drawn from that table, and D and trimming were deduced from the DNA. The sample comprises some 200,000 clones, around 63% of which are singletons, and 8.5% to 12% rests with the top ten. A split of CD4+ cells into CD45RA+ naive and CD45RA-negative memory subsets was performed.

The chain uses TRBV5-4 and TRBJ2-7; 9 positions agree with TRBD1. The origin of this receptor is a man aged 25-45 years in good health. Material: memory CD4+ T cells sorted from blood. Subset described: CD45RA-negative fraction. CDR3 coding DNA: TGTGCCAGCAGCTTAACAGGGGGCGTCTACGAGCAGTACTTC. Translated: CASSLTGGVYEQYF.